Presented here are 28 T cell receptor beta chains from one specimen sequenced in a study of CD8+CD57+ T cells in acquired aplastic anemia. Researchers used genomic DNA as the template to profile TCR beta VDJ and CDR3. MiXCR, applied by TCRdb to the reads, yields one record per CDR3 protein. The sample lists some 200,000 distinct CDR3 sequences, approximately 57% seen once, with around 28% in the top ten. Sample: sorted CD4+, CD8+, or CD8+CD57+ T cells (not recorded which) from PBMCs. The receptors were gathered from a human donor in good health.

This chain uses TRBV4-1 with TRBJ2-2; D gene unclear. The CDR3 covers 14 residues. The V gene lost 3 bases and the J gene lost 2 bases, with 7 bases spanning the gap. Germline CDR1 reads MGHRA; CDR2 reads YSYEKL. In nucleotides, the CDR3 is TGCGCCAGCAGCCAGGACCCTAACACCGGGGAGCTGTTTTTT. Protein sequence: CASSQDPNTGELFF.

There are many counts of this clonotype. This chain links TRBV7-3 with TRBJ2-5, with 10 bases fitting TRBD1. The CDR3 is 14 amino acids. The V segment lost 3 bases and the J segment 5 bases; nucleotides outside the gene matches: 3. Looked up from germline, CDR1 is SGHTA and CDR2 is FQGTGA. The CDR3: CASSLTGGAETQYF. In nucleotides, the CDR3 is TGTGCCAGCAGCTTGACAGGGGGCGCGGAGACCCAGTACTTC. Drawing the rest from reference TRBV7-3 and TRBJ2-5, the complete variable domain is GAGVSQTPSNKVTEKGKYVELRCDPISGHTALYWYRQSLGQGPEFLIYFQGTGAADDSGLPNDRFFAVRPEGSVSTLKIQRTERGDSAVYLCASSLTGGAETQYFGPGTRLLVL.

This sequence joins TRBV6-2 or TRBV6-3 and TRBJ2-7; 11 nucleotides line up with TRBD2. The trim removed 0 bases at V and 4 bases at J, leaving 11 bases unmatched. The germline V gene has CDR1 MNHEY and CDR2 SVGEGT. CDR3 length: 18 residues. The chain's CDR3 is CASSYSIGSLAGGYEQYF. CDR3 DNA sequence: TGTGCCAGCAGTTACTCGATTGGGTCCCTAGCGGGAGGTTACGAGCAGTACTTC.

J is TRBJ1-1 and V is TRBV6-4; D perhaps matches TRBD1 (5 bases). This CDR3 is built from 14 residues. Germline V lookup: CDR1 MRHNA, CDR2 SNTAGT. The V end was cut by 8 bases, the J end by 4 bases, with 17 bases between. The CDR3 region has the DNA TGTGCCAGCGGCTCGACAGCCGAGAGCACTGAAGCTTTCTTT. Translated: CASGSTAESTEAFF.

This clonotype was seen only a few times. This sequence joins TRBV10-3 and TRBJ1-2; D is uncertain. Germline-derived CDR1 and CDR2 are ENHRY and SYGVKD. The CDR3 contains 15 residues. V was shortened by 6 bases and J by 4 bases, with 18 bases between the two germline ends. CDR3 protein: CAIRGSSTQLYGYTF. The CDR3 coding sequence is TGTGCCATCAGGGGGTCCTCGACACAACTCTATGGCTACACCTTC.

About this clonotype itself: Germline and junction disagree at one end, which may indicate a read error. The gene calls are TRBV2 and TRBJ1-1; 8 bases are shared with TRBD1. CDR3 length: 13 amino acids. CDR1 is SNHLY, CDR2 FYNNEI, per germline. CDR3 loop: CASREDRGTEAFF. The CDR3 coding sequence is TGTGCCAGCAGGGAAGACAGGGGCACTGAAGCTTTCTTT.

This clonotype was seen at least ten times. In DNA, the CDR3 is TGTGCCAGCAGTCCACCTGGACCCGGGACAGGGGAGGGCTACACCTTC. Residues: CASSPPGPGTGEGYTF. J is TRBJ1-2 and V is TRBV7-8, with 10 nucleotides matching TRBD1. The CDR3 consists of 16 residues. The V segment lost 6 bases and the J segment 8 bases; nucleotides outside the gene matches: 15. Germline CDR1 and CDR2: SGHVS and FQNEAQ.

This chain connects TRBV20-1 to TRBJ1-2; no clear D gene. CDR3 length: 12 amino acids. V lost 6 bases and J lost 6, with 14 bases in between. Germline values: CDR1 DFQATT, CDR2 SNEGSKA (reference sequence). The CDR3: CSASWAFDGYTF. For the CDR3, the DNA is TGCAGTGCGAGCTGGGCGTTCGATGGCTACACCTTC.

Points on this clonotype: One base away lies a much larger clone, so this may be a sequencing read error. No conserved phenylalanine or tryptophan is present at the end of the CDR3, so a read error is the likely explanation. The chain carries TRBV11-3 and TRBJ1-1; weak D call: TRBD1 (6 bases). The CDR3 contains 15 residues. Looked up from germline, CDR1 is SGHNT and CDR2 is YENEEA. The ends were cut back, 5 bases at V and 5 bases at J, with 18 bases in the middle. CDR3 DNA sequence: TGTGCCAGCAGCCGGGCCGGGGGCGCGGGAACTGAAGCTTTCATT. Amino acid sequence: CASSRAGGAGTEAFI.

Worth noting for this clonotype: The junction does not match germline at one end; this may be a read error. The chain uses TRBV7-9 and TRBJ2-1, with TRBD2 identical over 9 bases. The CDR3 spans 12 residues. The germline V gene has CDR1 SEHNR and CDR2 FQNEAQ (reference sequence). The CDR3 DNA reads as TGTGCCAGCAGCTTATCCGGGACTAGCTTAGTCTTC. Encoded protein: CASSLSGTSLVF.

V gene TRBV20-1 combines with J gene TRBJ2-7; D is uncertain. This CDR3 spans 13 amino acids. Trimming left V 6 bases short and J 0 bases short, with 12 bases between. Germline V gene sequence: CDR1 DFQATT, CDR2 SNEGSKA (reference sequence). CDR3: CSAKGPSSYEQYF. The CDR3 DNA follows: TGCAGTGCAAAGGGCCCCAGCTCCTACGAGCAGTACTTC.

The rearrangement joins TRBV6-4 to TRBJ2-7; possible D gene TRBD1, 6 bases. The CDR3 contains 12 residues. From germline, CDR1 is MRHNA and CDR2 SNTAGT. V was cut by 4 bases and J by 6 bases, with 10 bases left in between. The CDR3 DNA follows: TGTGCCAGCAGTGTAACAGGGCGCGAGCAGTACTTC. Translated: CASSVTGREQYF.

Details on this clonotype: Germline is not matched at one junction end, which may reflect a read error. V is TRBV15 and J is TRBJ2-7; 7 positions agree with TRBD2. The CDR3 extends over 14 amino acids. Germline CDR1 is LNHNV and CDR2 is YYDKDF (reference sequence). CDR3: CATGRGEGLEERYF. The CDR3 bases are TGTGCCACCGGACGAGGGGAGGGCCTAGAGGAGCGGTACTTC.

The rearrangement links TRBV6-4 to TRBJ2-5; 16 bases align to TRBD2. This CDR3 has 16 residues. The V gene's germline CDR1 is MRHNA and CDR2 SNTAGT. J lost 5 bases, V lost 8 bases, and 8 bases had no gene match. The chain's CDR3 is CASRLGLAGGQETQYF. CDR3 in DNA: TGTGCCAGCCGCTTGGGACTAGCGGGGGGGCAGGAGACCCAGTACTTC.

V and J are TRBV20-1 and TRBJ2-1; D could derive from TRBD1 or TRBD2 (5 bases each). The DNA end lines up better with TRBJ2-7; the J call may be wrong. Germline CDR1 and CDR2: DFQATT and SNEGSKA (reference sequence). This CDR3 has 12 residues. Here the CDR3 DNA reads TGCAGTGCCGTCCGGGACCCCTACGAGCAGTACGTC. It yields the protein CSAVRDPYEQYV.

Remarks on this clonotype: Germline is not matched at one junction end, which may reflect a read error. This chain joins TRBV2 and TRBJ2-2; D is uncertain. The CDR3 runs 10 residues. Germline CDR1 and CDR2: SNHLY and FYNNEI. CDR3: CASYTGELFF. The CDR3 bases are TGTGCCAGCTACACAGGGGAGCTGTTTTTT. Together with reference TRBV2 and TRBJ2-2, the CDR3 gives the full variable domain: EPEVTQTPSHQVTQMGQEVILRCVPISNHLYFYWYRQILGQKVEFLVSFYNNEISEKSEIFDDQFSVERPDGSNFTLKIRSTKLEDSAMYFCASYTGELFFGEGSRLTVL.

This rearrangement joins TRBV27 to TRBJ2-7, with 13 bases matching TRBD2. This CDR3 is built from 15 residues. Losses at the gene ends were 5 bases for V and 4 bases for J; bases not matched to a gene: 5. Germline V lookup: CDR1 MNHEY, CDR2 SMNVEV (reference sequence). CDR3 DNA sequence: TGTGCCAGCAGTCCCGGGACTAGCGGGATTTACGAGCAGTACTTC. Its protein product is CASSPGTSGIYEQYF.

This sequence joins TRBV6-5 and TRBJ1-2; tentative D call: TRBD1 (5 bases). Germline V lookup: CDR1 MNHEY, CDR2 SVGAGI. The CDR3 spans 15 residues. Trimming removed 2 bases at V and 0 bases at J, with 10 bases between. The CDR3 DNA reads as TGTGCCAGCAGTTACCGGATGACAGCTAACTATGGCTACACCTTC. Its protein product is CASSYRMTANYGYTF.

There are a few counts of this clonotype. This chain links TRBV10-3 with TRBJ1-2; the D gene is possibly TRBD1 (5 bases). The length of the CDR3 is 12 residues. V was trimmed by 8 bases and J by 4 bases, leaving 11 bases between them. Per germline, CDR1 ENHRY and CDR2 SYGVKD. CDR3 sequence: CAIEGDGYGYTF. The CDR3 DNA reads as TGTGCCATCGAAGGGGACGGCTATGGCTACACCTTC.

At least ten counts were recorded for this clonotype. The rearrangement uses TRBV7-8 and TRBJ2-1; D not certain. Germline V gives CDR1 SGHVS, CDR2 FQNEAQ. V lost 6 bases, J lost 6 bases, and 9 bases lay in between. CDR3 length equals 12 residues. DNA for the CDR3: TGTGCCAGCAGACCCGCTTCCAATGAGCAGTTCTTC. It encodes CASRPASNEQFF.

This clonotype was detected many times. At one of its ends the junction is not consistent with the germline gene, which may arise from a read error. The chain is built from TRBV10-3 and TRBJ2-3; TRBD2 matches 9 bases. CDR3 length: 16 amino acids. CDR1 is ENHRY and CDR2 is SYGVKD in the germline V gene. CDR3 sequence reads: CAIRPVVAGDTDTRYF. In DNA, the CDR3 is TGTGCCATCAGGCCCGTCGTAGCGGGGGACACAGATACGCGGTATTTT.

CDR3 residues: CSARGGGGVNEQFF. The CDR3 DNA sequence: TGCAGTGCTAGAGGCGGGGGGGGAGTGAATGAGCAGTTCTTC. The chain has TRBV20-1 and TRBJ2-1; 9 bases agree with TRBD2. There are 14 residues in the CDR3. The ends lost 1 base at V and 7 bases at J; junction bases unmatched: 5. CDR1 is DFQATT and CDR2 is SNEGSKA in the germline V gene (reference sequence).

This clonotype was counted at least ten times. The genes are TRBV2 and TRBJ2-3, with 9 bases aligning to TRBD1. The CDR3 extends over 16 amino acids. Germline V gives CDR1 SNHLY, CDR2 FYNNEI. V lost 6 bases to trimming and J lost 5 bases; unmatched junction nucleotides: 12. The CDR3 DNA reads as TGTGCCAGCAGCTTCAACAGGGGGCATGTGGGAGATACGCAGTATTTT. Its translation: CASSFNRGHVGDTQYF.

This clonotype was counted ten times or more. The rearrangement links TRBV7-8 to TRBJ1-1; TRBD1 aligns across 12 bases. Germline values: CDR1 SGHVS, CDR2 FQNEAQ. The CDR3 spans 13 residues. V trimming: 8 bases; J trimming: 6 bases; junction bases outside the gene matches: 4. The CDR3 nucleotides are TGTGCCAGCTCCCGGGACAGGGGGCCTGAAGCTTTCTTT. Translation gives CASSRDRGPEAFF.

The chain joins TRBV20-1 to TRBJ2-2, with D perhaps matching TRBD2 (5 bases). There are 13 residues in the CDR3. Trimming pared 3 bases from V and 7 bases from J, leaving 12 bases between. Germline loops: CDR1 DFQATT, CDR2 SNEGSKA (reference sequence). In DNA, the CDR3 is TGCAGTGCTAGTGGGCTAGCCGGCGGGGAGCTGTTTTTT. This codes for CSASGLAGGELFF.

This chain joins TRBV11-2 and TRBJ1-1, with no clear D. Germline values: CDR1 SGHAT, CDR2 FQNNGV. This CDR3 has 14 residues. Between the trimmed V and J ends, which lost 2 bases and 4 bases, there was a span of 11 bases. The CDR3 bases are TGTGCCAGCAGCTTAACCCTTGCGGGCACTGAAGCTTTCTTT. Its protein product is CASSLTLAGTEAFF.

This clonotype was counted ten times or more. V is TRBV6-4 and J is TRBJ2-2; D is unresolved. Looked up from germline, CDR1 is MRHNA and CDR2 is SNTAGT. CDR3 size: 13 residues. The germline V and J ends were trimmed by 2 bases and 2 bases, with 3 bases remaining between them. DNA of the CDR3: TGTGCCAGCAGTGACCGAAACACCGGGGAGCTGTTTTTT. This sequence encodes CASSDRNTGELFF.

This sequence joins TRBV7-9 and TRBJ1-4, with D uncertain. The germline gives CDR1 SEHNR, CDR2 FQNEAQ (reference sequence). V was shortened by 0 bases and J by 10 bases, with 9 bases between the two germline ends. CDR3 length: 13 residues. CDR3 sequence: CASSLASDRKLFF. The CDR3 bases are TGTGCCAGCAGCTTAGCCTCTGATAGAAAACTGTTTTTT.